This T cell receptor beta chain was identified in a study of T cell changes during pregnancy in multiple sclerosis. The J segment lost 1 base and the V segment lost 1 base, leaving 12 bases of the junction unmatched. Looked up from germline, CDR1 is MGHRA and CDR2 is YSYEKL. The CDR3 is 18 residues long. Clones were sequenced by immunoSEQ multiplex PCR, and TCRdb holds only the in-frame ones, with some missing. The sample contains around 67,000 clones, 90% of which appear only once. The chain links TRBV4-1 to TRBJ2-5; TRBD2 aligns across 7 bases. The sequence was obtained from a female donor in good health, enrolled as a control in a pregnancy study. Specimen: peripheral blood, collected after pregnancy. Here the CDR3 DNA reads TGCGCCAGCAGCCAAGGACCGTGGGGAGGGTCGATCCAAGAGACCCAGTACTTC. This codes for CASSQGPWGGSIQETQYF.